This TCR beta chain emerged from a study of glioma-infiltrating T cells. The iRepertoire nested amplicon-rescue multiplex PCR amplified TCR alpha and beta CDR3s from RNA. One-step reverse transcription and amplification started from about 100-400 ng of tissue mRNA or PBMC total RNA. One entry per CDR3 protein, called by TCRdb with MiXCR from the multiplex PCR reads. Here the sample spans about 140,000 distinct CDR3 sequences, about 39% being singletons. This clonotype is a singleton in its sample. Its specificity is unknown. Study-level findings and limits: Gliomas, especially low-grade, showed above-expected tissue-blood divergence; non-neoplastic patients showed below. Tissue and blood shared very few CDR3 sequences.

The sequence was collected from a human donor with low-grade glioma or glioblastoma, undergoing nonglioma brain surgery, or in good health (not recorded which). The specimen sequenced was glioma tissue, nonneoplastic brain tissue, or PBMCs (not recorded which).

The CDR3 loop is CASRPGTSNEKLFF. CDR3 sequence (DNA): TGTGCCAGCAGACCCGGGACCTCAAATGAAAAACTGTTTTTT. The chain is built from TRBV12-3 or TRBV12-4 and TRBJ1-4, with TRBD1 as a possible D gene (5 bases). The CDR3 has 14 amino acids. V was cut by 6 bases and J by 5 bases, with 13 bases left in between.